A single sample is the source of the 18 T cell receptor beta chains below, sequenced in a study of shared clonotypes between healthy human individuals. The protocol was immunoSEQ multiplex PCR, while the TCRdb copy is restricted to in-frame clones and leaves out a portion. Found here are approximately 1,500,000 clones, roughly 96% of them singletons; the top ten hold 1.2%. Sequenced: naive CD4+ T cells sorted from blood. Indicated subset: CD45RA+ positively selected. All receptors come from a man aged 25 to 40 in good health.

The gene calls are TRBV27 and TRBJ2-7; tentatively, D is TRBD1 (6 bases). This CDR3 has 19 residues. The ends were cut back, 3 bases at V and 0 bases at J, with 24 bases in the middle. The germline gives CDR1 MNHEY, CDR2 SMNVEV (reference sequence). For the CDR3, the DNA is TGTGCCAGCAGTTTGGGCAGTTTATCCAGGGGTCCGAGCTCCTACGAGCAGTACTTC. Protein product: CASSLGSLSRGPSSYEQYF.

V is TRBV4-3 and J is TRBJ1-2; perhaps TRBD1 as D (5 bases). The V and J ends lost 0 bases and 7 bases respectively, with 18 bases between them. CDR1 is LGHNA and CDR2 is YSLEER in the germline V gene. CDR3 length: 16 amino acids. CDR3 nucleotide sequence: TGCGCCAGCAGCCAAGAGGCCAGGGAACGGTGGGGTGGCTACACCTTC. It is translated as CASSQEARERWGGYTF.

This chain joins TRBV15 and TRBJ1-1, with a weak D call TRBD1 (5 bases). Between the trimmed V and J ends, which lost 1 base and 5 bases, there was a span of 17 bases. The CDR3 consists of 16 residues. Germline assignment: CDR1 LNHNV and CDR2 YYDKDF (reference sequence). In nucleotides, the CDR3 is TGTGCCACCAGCAGAGGCAGGGTAGGGGTTGGAACTGAAGCTTTCTTT. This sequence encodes CATSRGRVGVGTEAFF.

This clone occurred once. The chain's CDR3 is CASSESGLAIMTDTQYF. The CDR3 DNA reads as TGTGCCAGCAGTGAATCGGGACTAGCGATAATGACAGATACGCAGTATTTT. The chain has TRBV6-1 and TRBJ2-3, with 10 positions matching TRBD2. V was pared by 2 bases and J by 3 bases, with 8 bases of the junction left unmatched. The CDR3 has 17 amino acids. Germline loops: CDR1 MNHNS, CDR2 SASEGT.

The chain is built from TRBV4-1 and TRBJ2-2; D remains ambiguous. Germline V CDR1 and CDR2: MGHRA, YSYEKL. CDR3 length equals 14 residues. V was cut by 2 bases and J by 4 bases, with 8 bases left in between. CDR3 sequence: CASSQRIATGELFF. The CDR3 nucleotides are TGCGCCAGCAGCCAAAGAATAGCCACCGGGGAGCTGTTTTTT.

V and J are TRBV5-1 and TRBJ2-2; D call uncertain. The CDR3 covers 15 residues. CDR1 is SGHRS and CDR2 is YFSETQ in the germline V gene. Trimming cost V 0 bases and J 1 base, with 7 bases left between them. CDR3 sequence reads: CASSLGSLNTGELFF. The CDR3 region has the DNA TGCGCCAGCAGCTTGGGTTCTCTGAACACCGGGGAGCTGTTTTTT.

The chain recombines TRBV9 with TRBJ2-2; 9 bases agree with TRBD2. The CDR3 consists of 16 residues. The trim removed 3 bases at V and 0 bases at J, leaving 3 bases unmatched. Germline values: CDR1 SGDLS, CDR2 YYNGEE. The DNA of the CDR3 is TGTGCCAGCAGCGCAACTAGCGGGTCGAACACCGGGGAGCTGTTTTTT. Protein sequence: CASSATSGSNTGELFF.

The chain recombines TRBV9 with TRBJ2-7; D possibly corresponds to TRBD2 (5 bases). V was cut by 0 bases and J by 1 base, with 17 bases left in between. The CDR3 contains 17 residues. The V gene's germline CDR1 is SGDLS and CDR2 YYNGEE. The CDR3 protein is CASSVGDLGLHSYEQYF. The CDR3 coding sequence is TGTGCCAGCAGCGTAGGTGACCTCGGACTTCATTCCTACGAGCAGTACTTC.

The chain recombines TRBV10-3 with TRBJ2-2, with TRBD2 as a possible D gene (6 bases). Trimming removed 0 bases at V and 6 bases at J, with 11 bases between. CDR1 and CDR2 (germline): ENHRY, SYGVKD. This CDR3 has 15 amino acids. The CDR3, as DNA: TGTGCCATCAGTGAGTCAAACGGGAGCCCCGGGGAGCTGTTTTTT. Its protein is CAISESNGSPGELFF.

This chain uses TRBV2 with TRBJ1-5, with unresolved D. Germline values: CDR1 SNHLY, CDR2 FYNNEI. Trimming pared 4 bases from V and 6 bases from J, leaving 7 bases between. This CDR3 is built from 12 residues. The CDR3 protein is CASSVETQPQHF. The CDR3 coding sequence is TGTGCCAGCAGTGTCGAGACTCAGCCCCAGCATTTT.

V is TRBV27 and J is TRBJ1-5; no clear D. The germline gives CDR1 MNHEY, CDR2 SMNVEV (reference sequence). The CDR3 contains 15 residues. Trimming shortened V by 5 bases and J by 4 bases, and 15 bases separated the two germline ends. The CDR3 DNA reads TGTGCCAGCAGTGCCGGATTAATTCTAAATCAGCCCCAGCATTTT. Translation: CASSAGLILNQPQHF.

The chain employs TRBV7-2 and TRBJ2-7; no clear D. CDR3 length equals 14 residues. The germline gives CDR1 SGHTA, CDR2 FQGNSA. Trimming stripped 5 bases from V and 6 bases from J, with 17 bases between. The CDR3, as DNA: TGTGCCAGCAGCCTCCATAGAAGCTCTACCGAGCAGTACTTC. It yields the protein CASSLHRSSTEQYF.

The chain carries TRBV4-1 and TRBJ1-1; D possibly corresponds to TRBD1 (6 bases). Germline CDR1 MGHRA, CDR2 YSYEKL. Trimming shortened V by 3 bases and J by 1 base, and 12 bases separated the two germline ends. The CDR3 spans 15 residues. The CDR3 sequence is CASSHDGQRNTEAFF. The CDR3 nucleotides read TGCGCCAGCAGCCACGATGGACAGAGGAACACTGAAGCTTTCTTT.

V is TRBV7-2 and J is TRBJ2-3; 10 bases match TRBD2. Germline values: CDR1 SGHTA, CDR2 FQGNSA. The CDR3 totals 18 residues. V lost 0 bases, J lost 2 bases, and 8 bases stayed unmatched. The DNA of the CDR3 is TGTGCCAGCAGCTTAGCGGCTAGCGGGAGTTACGTCACAGATACGCAGTATTTT. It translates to CASSLAASGSYVTDTQYF.

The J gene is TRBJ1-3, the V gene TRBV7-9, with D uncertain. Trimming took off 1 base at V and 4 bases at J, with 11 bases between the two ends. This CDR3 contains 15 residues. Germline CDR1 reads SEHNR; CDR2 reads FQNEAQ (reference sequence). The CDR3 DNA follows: TGTGCCAGCAGCTTAGAGCAGGTCTTCGGAAACACCATATATTTT. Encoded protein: CASSLEQVFGNTIYF.

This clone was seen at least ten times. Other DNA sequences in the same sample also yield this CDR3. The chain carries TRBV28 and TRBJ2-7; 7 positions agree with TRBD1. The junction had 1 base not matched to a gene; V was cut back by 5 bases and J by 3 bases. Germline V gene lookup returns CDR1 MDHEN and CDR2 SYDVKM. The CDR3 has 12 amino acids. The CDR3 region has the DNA TGTGCCAGCAGTGGGACAGACTACGAGCAGTACTTC. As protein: CASSGTDYEQYF.

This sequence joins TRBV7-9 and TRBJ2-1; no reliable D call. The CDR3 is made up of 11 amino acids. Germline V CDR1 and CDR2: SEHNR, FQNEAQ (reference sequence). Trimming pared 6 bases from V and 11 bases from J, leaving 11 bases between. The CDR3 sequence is CASSESRQQFF. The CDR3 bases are TGTGCCAGCAGTGAATCTAGGCAGCAGTTCTTC.

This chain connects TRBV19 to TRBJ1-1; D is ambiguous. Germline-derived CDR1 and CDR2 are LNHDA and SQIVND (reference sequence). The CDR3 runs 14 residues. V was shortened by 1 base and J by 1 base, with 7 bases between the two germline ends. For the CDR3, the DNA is TGTGCCAGTAGTATAGGAACTCGGAACACTGAAGCTTTCTTT. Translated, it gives CASSIGTRNTEAFF.